This TCR beta chain was identified during a study of blood T cell repertoires in COVID-19. Overall study: Italy, Spain and the United States were the sources of the convalescent and acute COVID-19 samples. Nucleic acid was either cDNA or gDNA, and it came from T cells, B-cell-depleted T cells, or PBMCs.

Under the authors' procedure: Amplified reference gene primers provided the basis for estimating nucleated cell counts. Generated by immunoSEQ multiplex PCR, the TCRdb table keeps only in-frame clones and is missing some. D and trimming were read from the DNA, whereas the V and J calls and clone size are those reported in that table. The sample has roughly 38,000 clones; roughly 80% are singletons. V gave up 1 base and J gave up 2 bases; unmatched junction bases: 7. This CDR3 region has 16 residues. The V gene's germline CDR1 is LGHNA and CDR2 YNFKEQ. The rearrangement uses TRBV4-2 and TRBJ2-7, with 8 bases lining up with TRBD2. The TCR was taken from a human donor in a cohort sampled during active COVID-19. The source material was peripheral blood. The chain's CDR3 is CASSQAAAGGTYEQYF. CDR3 nucleotide sequence: TGTGCCAGCAGCCAAGCGGCGGCGGGGGGTACCTACGAGCAGTACTTC.